This T cell receptor (beta chain) was recovered during a study of blood T cell repertoires in COVID-19. For the study at large: Nucleic acid was either cDNA or gDNA, and it came from T cells, B-cell-depleted T cells, or PBMCs.

Original processing notes: Reference gene primer amplification gave nucleated cell count estimates. Sequencing used immunoSEQ multiplex PCR; TCRdb keeps in-frame clones, though not all of them. V, J and clone size derive from that table, while D and trimming were established from the DNA sequence. The table has about 150,000 clones, less than 90% seen once. Sequenced material: peripheral blood. The receptor was isolated from a woman aged 70-85 years with acute or convalescent COVID-19.

The CDR3 nucleotides are TGTGCCAGTAGTATCAATAGCGGGGGGCCGCCTGGAGATACGCAGTATTTT. This sequence encodes CASSINSGGPPGDTQYF. This rearrangement joins TRBV19 to TRBJ2-3; 10 bases are a match to TRBD2. CDR3 length equals 17 residues. Looked up from germline, CDR1 is LNHDA and CDR2 is SQIVND (reference sequence). Trimming removed 3 bases from V and 5 bases from J; junction bases left unmatched: 11.